This section outlines one T cell receptor (beta chain) sequence together with its context. Recruited during active infection, patients (from Seattle) were subsequently followed longitudinally. The data derive from a study of blood T cell repertoires in COVID-19. For the study at large: Whether acute or convalescent, the COVID-19 samples came from the United States, Italy and Spain. PBMCs, B-cell-depleted T cells, or T cells were the source of the cDNA or gDNA that made up the material.

The protocol was immunoSEQ multiplex PCR, while the TCRdb copy is restricted to in-frame clones and leaves out a portion. The table has 250,000 to 350,000 clones, about nine tenths seen once. CDR3 length equals 13 residues. Trimming took 3 bases from V and 2 from J, leaving 8 bases between them. Germline V CDR1 and CDR2: MNHEY, SMNVEV (reference sequence). Sequenced material: peripheral blood. The chain links TRBV27 to TRBJ2-7; D unclear. The clonotype comes from a woman under 40 with COVID-19, enrolled during active disease. CDR3 amino acids: CASSFAQTYEQYF. The DNA for the CDR3 is TGTGCCAGCAGTTTTGCGCAAACCTACGAGCAGTACTTC.